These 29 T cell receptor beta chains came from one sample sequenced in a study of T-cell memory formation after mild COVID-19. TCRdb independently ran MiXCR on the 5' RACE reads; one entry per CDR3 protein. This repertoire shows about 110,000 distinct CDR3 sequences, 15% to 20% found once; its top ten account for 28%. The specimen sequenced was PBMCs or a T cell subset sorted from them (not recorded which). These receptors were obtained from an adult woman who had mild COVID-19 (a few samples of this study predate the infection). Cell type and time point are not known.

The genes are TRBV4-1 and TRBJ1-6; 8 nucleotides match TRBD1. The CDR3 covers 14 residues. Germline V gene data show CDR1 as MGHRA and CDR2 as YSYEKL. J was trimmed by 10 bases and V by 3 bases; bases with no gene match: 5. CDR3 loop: CASSHGQGRSPLHF. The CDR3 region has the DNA TGCGCCAGCAGCCATGGACAGGGACGATCACCCCTCCACTTT.

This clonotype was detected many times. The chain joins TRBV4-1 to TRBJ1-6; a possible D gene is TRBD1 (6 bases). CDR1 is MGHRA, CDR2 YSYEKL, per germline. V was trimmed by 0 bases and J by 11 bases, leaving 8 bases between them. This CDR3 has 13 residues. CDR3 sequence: CASSQDRGTPLHF. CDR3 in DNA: TGCGCCAGCAGCCAAGACAGGGGTACACCCCTCCACTTT.

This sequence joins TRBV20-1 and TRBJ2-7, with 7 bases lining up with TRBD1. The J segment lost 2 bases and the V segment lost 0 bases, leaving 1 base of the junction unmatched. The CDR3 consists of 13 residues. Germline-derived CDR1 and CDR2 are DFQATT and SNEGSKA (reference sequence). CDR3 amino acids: CSAREGQPYEQYF. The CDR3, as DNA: TGCAGTGCTAGAGAGGGACAGCCCTACGAGCAGTACTTC.

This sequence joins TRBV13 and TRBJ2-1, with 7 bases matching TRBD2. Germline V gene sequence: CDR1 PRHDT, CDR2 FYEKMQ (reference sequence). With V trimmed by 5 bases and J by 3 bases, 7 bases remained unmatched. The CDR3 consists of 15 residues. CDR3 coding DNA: TGTGCCAGCAGCCCAGAGGCGGGGGTCTACAATGAGCAGTTCTTC. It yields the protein CASSPEAGVYNEQFF.

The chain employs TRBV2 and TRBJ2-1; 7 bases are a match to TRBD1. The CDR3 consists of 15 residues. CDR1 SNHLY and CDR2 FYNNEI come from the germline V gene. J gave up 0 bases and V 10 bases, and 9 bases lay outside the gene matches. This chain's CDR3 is CATRDSTSSYNEQFF. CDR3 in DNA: TGTGCCACCCGGGACAGCACCAGCTCCTACAATGAGCAGTTCTTC.

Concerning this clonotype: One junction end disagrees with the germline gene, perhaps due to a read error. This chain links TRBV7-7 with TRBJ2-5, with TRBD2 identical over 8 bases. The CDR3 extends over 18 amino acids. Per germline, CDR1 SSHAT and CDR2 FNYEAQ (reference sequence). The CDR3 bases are TGTGCTAGCAGCTCCCTGCCTTTTTTGGCGGGAGGCCAAGAGACCCAGTACTTC. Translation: CASSSLPFLAGGQETQYF.

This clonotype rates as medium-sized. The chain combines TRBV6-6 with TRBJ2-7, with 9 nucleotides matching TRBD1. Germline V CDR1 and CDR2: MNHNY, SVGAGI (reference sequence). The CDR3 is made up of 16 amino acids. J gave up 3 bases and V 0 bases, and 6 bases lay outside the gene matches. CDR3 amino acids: CASSYSWDRDYYEQYF. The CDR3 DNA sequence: TGTGCCAGCAGTTACTCTTGGGACAGGGACTACTACGAGCAGTACTTC.

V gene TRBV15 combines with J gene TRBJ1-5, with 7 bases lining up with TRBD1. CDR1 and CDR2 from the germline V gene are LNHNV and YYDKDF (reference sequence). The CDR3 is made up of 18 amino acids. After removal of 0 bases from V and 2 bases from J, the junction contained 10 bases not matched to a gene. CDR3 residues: CATSRDSNTGVGNQPQHF. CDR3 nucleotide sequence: TGTGCCACCAGCAGAGACTCAAATACAGGGGTAGGCAATCAGCCCCAGCATTTT.

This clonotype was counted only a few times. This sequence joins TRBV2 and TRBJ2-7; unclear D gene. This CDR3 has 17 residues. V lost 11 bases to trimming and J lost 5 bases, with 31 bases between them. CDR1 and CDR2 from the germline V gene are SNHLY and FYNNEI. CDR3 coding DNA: TGTGCCCCTAAAAGCCATCTCGCGACTCCCCTCGAGGACGAGCAGTACTTC. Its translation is CAPKSHLATPLEDEQYF.

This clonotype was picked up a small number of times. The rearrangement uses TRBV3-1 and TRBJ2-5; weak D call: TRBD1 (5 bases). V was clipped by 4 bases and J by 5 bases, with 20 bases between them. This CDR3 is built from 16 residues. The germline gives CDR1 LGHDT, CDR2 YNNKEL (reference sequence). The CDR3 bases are TGTGCCAGCAGCCCTTTATTAGGGGATAACAGGGAGACCCAGTACTTC. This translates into CASSPLLGDNRETQYF.

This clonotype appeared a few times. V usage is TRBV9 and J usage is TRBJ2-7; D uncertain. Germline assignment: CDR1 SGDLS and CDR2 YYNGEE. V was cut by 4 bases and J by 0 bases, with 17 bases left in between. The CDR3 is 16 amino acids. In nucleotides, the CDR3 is TGTGCCAGCAGCCCCTCCAGTATGGCCAGCTCCTACGAGCAGTACTTC. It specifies CASSPSSMASSYEQYF.

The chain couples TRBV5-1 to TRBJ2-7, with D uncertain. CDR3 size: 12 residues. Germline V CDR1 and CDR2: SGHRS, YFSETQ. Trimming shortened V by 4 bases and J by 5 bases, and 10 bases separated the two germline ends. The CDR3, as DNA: TGCGCCAGCAGCACCACGGGCAACGAGCAGTACTTC. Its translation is CASSTTGNEQYF.

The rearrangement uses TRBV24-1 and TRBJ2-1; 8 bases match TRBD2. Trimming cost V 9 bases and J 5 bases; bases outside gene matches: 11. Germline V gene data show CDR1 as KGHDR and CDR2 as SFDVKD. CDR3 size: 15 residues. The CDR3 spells CATAPTGGPNNEQFF. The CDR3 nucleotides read TGTGCCACCGCCCCAACGGGGGGGCCCAACAATGAGCAGTTCTTC.

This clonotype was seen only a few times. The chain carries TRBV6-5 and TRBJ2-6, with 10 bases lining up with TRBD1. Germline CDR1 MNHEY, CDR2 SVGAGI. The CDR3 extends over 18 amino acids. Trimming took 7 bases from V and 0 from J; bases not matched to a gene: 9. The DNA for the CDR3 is TGTGCCAGCAACGTCGGGGGGGACAGGGGCTCTGGGGCCAACGTCCTGACTTTC. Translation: CASNVGGDRGSGANVLTF.

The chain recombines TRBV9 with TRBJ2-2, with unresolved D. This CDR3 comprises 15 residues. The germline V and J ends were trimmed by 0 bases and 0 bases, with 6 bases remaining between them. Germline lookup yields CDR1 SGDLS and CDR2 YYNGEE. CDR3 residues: CASSVVGPNTGELFF. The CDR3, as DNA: TGTGCCAGCAGCGTAGTCGGACCGAACACCGGGGAGCTGTTTTTT.

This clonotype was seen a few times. CDR3 protein: CASSLVLGQNEQFF. The CDR3 DNA reads TGTGCCAGCAGCTTAGTACTGGGGCAGAATGAGCAGTTCTTC. J is TRBJ2-1 and V is TRBV7-6; D may be TRBD1 (5 bases). V dropped 1 base and J dropped 7 bases, with 11 bases sitting between them. This CDR3 comprises 14 residues. CDR1 and CDR2 from the germline V gene are SGHVS and FNYEAQ.

CDR3: CASSISLPGQGMGYTF. The CDR3 nucleotides read TGTGCCAGCAGCATTAGTCTCCCGGGACAGGGTATGGGCTACACCTTC. V is TRBV7-9 and J is TRBJ1-2, with TRBD1 identical over 9 bases. CDR1 is SEHNR, CDR2 FQNEAQ, per germline (reference sequence). The V segment lost 5 bases and the J segment 8 bases; nucleotides outside the gene matches: 15. The CDR3 length is 16 residues.

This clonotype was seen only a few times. The DNA of the CDR3 is TGTGCCAGTAGGGGTACCTTAGGCACAGATACGCAGTATTTT. Its protein is CASRGTLGTDTQYF. V usage is TRBV7-9 and J usage is TRBJ2-3; D is possibly TRBD1 (5 bases). The CDR3 is 14 residues long. Trimming took off 9 bases at V and 1 base at J, with 14 bases between the two ends. Germline CDR1 and CDR2: SEHNR and FQNEAQ (reference sequence).

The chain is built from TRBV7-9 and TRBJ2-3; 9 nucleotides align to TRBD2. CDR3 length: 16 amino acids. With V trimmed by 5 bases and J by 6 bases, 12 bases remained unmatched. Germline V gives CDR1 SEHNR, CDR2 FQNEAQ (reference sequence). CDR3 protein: CASSAASGTQSDTQYF. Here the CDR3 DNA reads TGTGCCAGCAGCGCCGCTAGCGGGACCCAGTCGGATACGCAGTATTTT.

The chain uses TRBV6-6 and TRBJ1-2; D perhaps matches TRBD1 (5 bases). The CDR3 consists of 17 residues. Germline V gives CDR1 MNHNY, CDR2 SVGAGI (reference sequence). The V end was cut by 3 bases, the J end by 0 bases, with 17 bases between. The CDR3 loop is CASSYPTGQASNYGYTF. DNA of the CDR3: TGTGCCAGCAGTTATCCAACAGGCCAGGCCTCTAACTATGGCTACACCTTC.

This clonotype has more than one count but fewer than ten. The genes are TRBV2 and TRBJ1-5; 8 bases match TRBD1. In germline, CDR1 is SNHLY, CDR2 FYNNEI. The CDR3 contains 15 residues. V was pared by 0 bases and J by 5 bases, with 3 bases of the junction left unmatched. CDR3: CASSEARTGYQPQHF. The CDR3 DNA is TGTGCCAGCAGTGAAGCTAGGACAGGGTATCAGCCCCAGCATTTT.

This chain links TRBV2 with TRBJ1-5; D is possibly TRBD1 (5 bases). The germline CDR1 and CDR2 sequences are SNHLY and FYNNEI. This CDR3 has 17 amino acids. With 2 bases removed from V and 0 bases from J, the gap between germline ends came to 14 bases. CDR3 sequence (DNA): TGTGCCAGCAGTGAACTTTGGACACTGTATAGCAATCAGCCCCAGCATTTT. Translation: CASSELWTLYSNQPQHF.

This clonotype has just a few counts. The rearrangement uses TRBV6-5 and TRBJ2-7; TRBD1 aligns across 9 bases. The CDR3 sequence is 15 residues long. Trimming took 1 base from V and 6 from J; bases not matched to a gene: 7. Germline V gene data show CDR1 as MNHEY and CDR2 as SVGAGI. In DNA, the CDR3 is TGTGCCAGCAGTTACTACACGGGACAGGGTCGCGAGCAGTACTTC. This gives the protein CASSYYTGQGREQYF.

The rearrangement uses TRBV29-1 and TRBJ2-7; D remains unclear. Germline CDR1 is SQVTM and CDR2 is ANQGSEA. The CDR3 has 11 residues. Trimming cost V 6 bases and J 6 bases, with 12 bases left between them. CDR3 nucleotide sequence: TGCAGCGTCGATGTGGTGGGCGAGCAGTACTTC. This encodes CSVDVVGEQYF.

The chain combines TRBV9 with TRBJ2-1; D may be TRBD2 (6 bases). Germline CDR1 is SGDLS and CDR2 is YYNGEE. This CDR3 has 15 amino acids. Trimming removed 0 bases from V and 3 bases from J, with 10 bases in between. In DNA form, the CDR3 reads TGTGCCAGCAGCGTAGGCGGGGACTTCTACAATGAGCAGTTCTTC. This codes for CASSVGGDFYNEQFF.

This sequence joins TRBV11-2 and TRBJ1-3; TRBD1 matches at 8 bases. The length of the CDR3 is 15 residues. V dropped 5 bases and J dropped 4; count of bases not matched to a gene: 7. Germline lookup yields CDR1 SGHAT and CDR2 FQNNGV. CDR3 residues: CASSTSTGVGNTIYF. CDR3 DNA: TGTGCCAGCAGCACCTCGACAGGGGTCGGAAACACCATATATTTT.

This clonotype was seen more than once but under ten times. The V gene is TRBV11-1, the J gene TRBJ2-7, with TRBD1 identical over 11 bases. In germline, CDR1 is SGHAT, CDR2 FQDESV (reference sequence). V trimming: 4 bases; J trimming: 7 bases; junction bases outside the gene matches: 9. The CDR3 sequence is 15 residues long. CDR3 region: CASSSTDRGRREQYF. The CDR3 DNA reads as TGTGCCAGCAGCTCAACGGACAGGGGGCGCCGGGAGCAGTACTTC.

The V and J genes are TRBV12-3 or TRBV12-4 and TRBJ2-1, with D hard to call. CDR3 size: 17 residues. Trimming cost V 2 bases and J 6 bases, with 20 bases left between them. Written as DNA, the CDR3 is TGTGCCAGCAGTTTAACGTCGACATGGAAGGTTATCAATGAGCAGTTCTTC. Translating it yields CASSLTSTWKVINEQFF.

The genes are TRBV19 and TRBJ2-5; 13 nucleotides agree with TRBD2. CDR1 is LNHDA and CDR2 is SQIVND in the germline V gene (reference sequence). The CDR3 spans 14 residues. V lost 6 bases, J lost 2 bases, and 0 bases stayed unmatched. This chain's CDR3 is CASRTSGGQETQYF. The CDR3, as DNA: TGTGCCAGTAGGACTAGCGGGGGGCAAGAGACCCAGTACTTC.